The next 5 T cell receptor beta chains were all read from a single sample in a study of cytomegalovirus exposure and HLA in healthy donors. PCR involved 60 Vbeta and 13 Jbeta primers. Repertoires were generated with immunoSEQ multiplex PCR, while TCRdb's copy carries only in-frame clones and drops some. The repertoire has 100,000 to 150,000 clones, more than 60% of them found once; the top ten carry approximately 1.5%. Sequenced: PBMCs. These receptors all come from a man aged 18 to 35 in good health and CMV-seronegative.

The chain couples TRBV9 to TRBJ2-7; 10 nucleotides line up with TRBD2. Germline assignment: CDR1 SGDLS and CDR2 YYNGEE. Germline trimming cut 0 bases from V and 0 bases from J; bases unmatched to any gene: 0. This CDR3 is built from 15 residues. The chain's CDR3 is CASSVGLAGSYEQYF. Written as DNA, the CDR3 is TGTGCCAGCAGCGTAGGACTAGCGGGCTCCTACGAGCAGTACTTC. Supplemented by reference TRBV9 and TRBJ2-7, the full variable domain reads DSGVTQTPKHLITATGQRVTLRCSPRSGDLSVYWYQQSLDQGLQFLIQYYNGEERAKGNILERFSAQQFPDLHSELNLSSLELGDSALYFCASSVGLAGSYEQYFGPGTRLTVT.

With respect to this clone: The junction shows a germline mismatch at one end, possibly a read error. The chain combines TRBV7-9 with TRBJ2-5, with D perhaps matching TRBD1 (6 bases). Germline V gene lookup returns CDR1 SEHNR and CDR2 FQNEAQ (reference sequence). This CDR3 spans 17 amino acids. The CDR3 here is CSSSSHREKEPQETQYF. The CDR3 DNA follows: TGTTCCAGCAGCTCCCACAGGGAAAAGGAGCCACAAGAGACCCAGTACTTC.

The chain recombines TRBV5-4 with TRBJ2-7; a weak D match, TRBD1 (7 bases). This CDR3 is built from 14 residues. Per germline, CDR1 SGHNT and CDR2 YYREEE (reference sequence). Trimming removed 4 bases at V and 3 bases at J, with 14 bases between. CDR3: CASSTEGQHYEQYF. CDR3 in DNA: TGTGCCAGCAGCACGGAGGGACAGCACTACGAGCAGTACTTC.

The chain is built from TRBV6-5 and TRBJ1-1; perhaps TRBD1 as D (5 bases). This CDR3 has 14 residues. V lost 6 bases, J lost 0 bases, and 11 bases lay in between. Per the germline V gene, CDR1 is MNHEY and CDR2 is SVGAGI. This CDR3 is CASRMTVMNTEAFF. Here the CDR3 DNA reads TGTGCCAGCAGGATGACAGTCATGAACACTGAAGCTTTCTTT.

The chain combines TRBV6-1 with TRBJ1-1; 10 bases align to TRBD1. From germline, CDR1 is MNHNS and CDR2 SASEGT. V shed 4 bases and J 2 bases; nucleotides not matched to a gene: 16. There are 19 residues in the CDR3. CDR3 sequence (DNA): TGTGCCAGCAGTGGGGCGACAGGGGGCCTTTTCAAACTAAACACTGAAGCTTTCTTT. Translated: CASSGATGGLFKLNTEAFF.